This T cell receptor (beta chain) was found in a study of regulatory T cells in long-lasting Graves disease (dated by TCRdb to the early 2020s). In the study overall: Persistent Graves' disease was defined as antithyroid drug treatment for over 5 years with persistently positive TSH receptor autoantibodies. Peripheral blood TCR sequencing and RNA sequencing compared persistent Graves' disease patients with newly diagnosed Graves' disease patients. The study took place in China and was registered as a clinical trial. A total of around 33 samples were covered by TCR sequencing, comprising some 13 persistent and approximately 20 newly diagnosed Graves' disease patients. On average, persistent Graves' disease patients in the clinical cohort had been on antithyroid drugs for around ten years. Study-wide findings and limitations: Only peripheral blood was studied, because thyroid tissue, the primary lesion, was inaccessible. TRBV28, TRBJ1-2 and TRBJ2-5 were preferentially used in persistent disease, while TRBV20-1 and TRBJ2-1 were favored in newly diagnosed disease. Compared with newly diagnosed patients, patients with persistent Graves' disease had lower TCR Shannon entropy and fewer highly expanded clones, which suggests clonal expansion. The authors acknowledged the small sample size as a limitation that may reduce accuracy. Only the TCR beta chain was sequenced and analyzed. A larger number of public clonotypes was shared among persistent patients (2,741) than among newly diagnosed patients (approximately 1,000).

Remarks on this clonotype: Its target antigen remains unknown. No much larger clone is present one base from it, and per-base qualities are unavailable.

Taken from cysteine to phenylalanine, the CDR3 has 13 residues. Only the CDR3 portion is preserved as DNA: 39 bases, with reading frame beginning at the first base. The germline V gene (reference sequence) yields LGHDT for CDR1 and YNNKEL for CDR2. Trimming removed 1 base from V and 7 bases from J, leaving 10 bases between the germline ends. Receptor amplification or capture employed multiplex PCR. TCRdb names Illumina HiSeq 4000 as the instrument used. iRepertoire HTBI primers and Arm-PCR amplification of CDR3 regions were used to construct TCR beta libraries. Gel purification was performed on PCR products prior to sequencing. Per the authors' processing: Gene usage analysis of CDR3 amino acid clonotypes relied on the roughly 60 TRBV and 13 to 15 TRBJ segments identified across samples. Filtered high-quality paired reads were merged into contigs using COPE and FqMerger. BLAST was used to align contigs to IMGT TRBV, TRBD and TRBJ reference genes, and CDR3 was defined according to IMGT. Clonotypes above 0.1% frequency were classified as highly expanded clones. Repertoire diversity was measured by Shannon entropy, and V-J evenness by the Gini coefficient. A clonotype was considered public if more than one individual shared it. Using fastp at Q25 and MiXCR, TCRdb reprocessed the public reads and kept productive beta chains. Identical CDR3 protein sequences are pooled into one entry, listed with their most common genes and DNA. The V and J calls shown here were made by TCRdb, not taken from the authors' results. In this sample the table shows around 340,000 distinct CDR3 sequences, around 20% of which occur a single time. Less than 35% of the sample is in the top ten clones.

Explained via the paper, the time point label denotes: persistent/refractory GD, antithyroid drugs over 5 years with positive TRAb. For both TCR sequencing and RNA sequencing, RNA was extracted from PBMCs in TRIzol. Graves' disease was diagnosed according to American Thyroid Association guidelines. Patients were recruited from an endocrinology department in Xi'an, China. From each patient, roughly 9 milliliters of peripheral blood was collected into an EDTA anticoagulant tube. Ficoll Paque Plus density gradient separation was used to isolate PBMCs, and no additional T cell sorting was done. RNA quality was checked with an Agilent 2100 Bioanalyzer and agarose gel, and concentration with a NanoDrop 2000.

The material sequenced was peripheral blood mononuclear cells (PBMCs), taken when the disease was refractory, from a patient treated with antithyroid drugs. This clonotype was obtained from a female donor with Graves disease. The rearrangement joined TRBV3-1 to TRBJ1-1; possibly the D gene is TRBD1, per 5 matching bases. The nucleotides read TGTGCCAGCAGCCAAGCCCCGGGGGGTGAAGCTTTCTTT. Translated, this is CASSQAPGGEAFF.